This TCR beta chain was profiled in a study of brain T cells in children with intractable seizures. Libraries were prepared by immunoSEQ multiplex PCR; TCRdb keeps only in-frame clonotypes and omits some of them. Here the sample spans over 95,000 clones, 94% being singletons. The CDR3 is 15 amino acids. CDR1 and CDR2 (germline): MNHEY, SMNVEV (reference sequence). Trimming stripped 1 base from V and 0 bases from J, with 9 bases between. This chain uses TRBV27 with TRBJ1-1; D unclear. Specimen: peripheral blood, collected at surgery. The sequence derives from a boy under two years old with hemimegalencephaly and intractable seizures. The CDR3 DNA is TGTGCCAGCAGTTTATTTCCGACCATGAACACTGAAGCTTTCTTT. Its translation is CASSLFPTMNTEAFF.